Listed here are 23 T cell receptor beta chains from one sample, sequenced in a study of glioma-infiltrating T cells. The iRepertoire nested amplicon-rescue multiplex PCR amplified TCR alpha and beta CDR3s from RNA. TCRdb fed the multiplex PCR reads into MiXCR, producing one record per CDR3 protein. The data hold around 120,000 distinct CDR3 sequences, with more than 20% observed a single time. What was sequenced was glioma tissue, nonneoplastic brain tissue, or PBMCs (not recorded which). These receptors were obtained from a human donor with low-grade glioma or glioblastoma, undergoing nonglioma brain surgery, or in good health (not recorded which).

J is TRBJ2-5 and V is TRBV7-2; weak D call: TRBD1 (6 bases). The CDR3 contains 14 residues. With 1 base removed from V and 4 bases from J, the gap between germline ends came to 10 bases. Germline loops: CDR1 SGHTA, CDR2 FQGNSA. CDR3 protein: CASSLVWGPETQYF. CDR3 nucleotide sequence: TGTGCCAGCAGCTTAGTGTGGGGGCCAGAGACCCAGTACTTC. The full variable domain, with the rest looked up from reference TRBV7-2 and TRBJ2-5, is GAGVSQSPSNKVTEKGKDVELRCDPISGHTALYWYRQSLGQGLEFLIYFQGNSAPDKSGLPSDRFSAERTGGSVSTLTIQRTQQEDSAVYLCASSLVWGPETQYFGPGTRLLVL.

CDR3 coding DNA: TGTGCCACCCGGGAGAGGTTCTCTGGGGCCAACGTCCTGACTTTC. Translated, it gives CATRERFSGANVLTF. The V call is TRBV2, the J call TRBJ2-6; weak D call: TRBD2 (6 bases). The germline V and J ends were trimmed by 10 bases and 0 bases, with 13 bases remaining between them. The germline V gene has CDR1 SNHLY and CDR2 FYNNEI. The CDR3 length is 15 residues.

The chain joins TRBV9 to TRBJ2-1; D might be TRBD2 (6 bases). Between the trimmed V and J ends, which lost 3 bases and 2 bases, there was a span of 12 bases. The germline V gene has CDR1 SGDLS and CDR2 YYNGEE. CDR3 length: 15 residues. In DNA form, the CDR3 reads TGTGCCAGCAGCGCGGCCGGGACTCCCTACAATGAGCAGTTCTTC. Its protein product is CASSAAGTPYNEQFF. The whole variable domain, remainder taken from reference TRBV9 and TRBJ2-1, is DSGVTQTPKHLITATGQRVTLRCSPRSGDLSVYWYQQSLDQGLQFLIQYYNGEERAKGNILERFSAQQFPDLHSELNLSSLELGDSALYFCASSAAGTPYNEQFFGPGTRLTVL.

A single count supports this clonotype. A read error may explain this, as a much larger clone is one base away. For the CDR3, the DNA is TGTGCCAGCAGTCCCCGCCGTAATAATTCACCCCTCCACTTT. This codes for CASSPRRNNSPLHF. The chain employs TRBV7-9 and TRBJ1-6; no reliable D call. The CDR3 loop spans 14 amino acids. V was pared by 6 bases and J by 5 bases, with 11 bases between. Germline CDR1 and CDR2: SEHNR and FQNEAQ (reference sequence).

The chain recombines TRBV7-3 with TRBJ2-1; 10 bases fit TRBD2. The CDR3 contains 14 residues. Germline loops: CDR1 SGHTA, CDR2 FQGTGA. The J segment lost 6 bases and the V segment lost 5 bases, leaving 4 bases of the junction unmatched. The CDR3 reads CASSPSGGSNEQFF. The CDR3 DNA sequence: TGTGCCAGCAGCCCTAGCGGGGGTTCCAATGAGCAGTTCTTC.

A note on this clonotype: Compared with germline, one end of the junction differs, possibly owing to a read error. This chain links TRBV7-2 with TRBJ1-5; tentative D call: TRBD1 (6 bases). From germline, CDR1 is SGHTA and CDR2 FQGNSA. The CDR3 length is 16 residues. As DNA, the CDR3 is TGTGCCGGCAGCTACGACAGGACGCAAAGCAATCAGCCCCAGCATTTT. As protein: CAGSYDRTQSNQPQHF.

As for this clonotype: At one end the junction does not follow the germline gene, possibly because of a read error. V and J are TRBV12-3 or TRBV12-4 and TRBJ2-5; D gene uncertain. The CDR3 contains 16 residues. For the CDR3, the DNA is TGTGCCAGCAGCTTAGGGTTTAGAACAGCTCAAGAGACCCAGTACTTC. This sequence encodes CASSLGFRTAQETQYF.

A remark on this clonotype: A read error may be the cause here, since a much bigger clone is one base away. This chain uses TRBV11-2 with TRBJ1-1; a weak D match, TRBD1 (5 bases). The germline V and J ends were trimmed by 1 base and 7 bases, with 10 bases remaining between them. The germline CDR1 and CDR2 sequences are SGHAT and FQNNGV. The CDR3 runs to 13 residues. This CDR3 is CASSLGGVSEAFF. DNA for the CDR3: TGTGCCAGCAGCTTAGGAGGGGTGAGTGAAGCTTTCTTT. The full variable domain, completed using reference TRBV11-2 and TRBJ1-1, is EAGVAQSPRYKIIEKRQSVAFWCNPISGHATLYWYQQILGQGPKLLIQFQNNGVVDDSQLPKDRFSAERLKGVDSTLKIQPAKLEDSAVYLCASSLGGVSEAFFGQGTRLTVV.

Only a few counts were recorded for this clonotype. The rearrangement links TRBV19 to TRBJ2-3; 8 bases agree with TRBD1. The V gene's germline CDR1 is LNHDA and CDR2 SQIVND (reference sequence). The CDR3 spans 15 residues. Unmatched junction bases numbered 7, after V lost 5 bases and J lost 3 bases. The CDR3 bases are TGTGCCAGTAGTCGGTCGGACAGGGAGACAGATACGCAGTATTTT. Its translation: CASSRSDRETDTQYF.

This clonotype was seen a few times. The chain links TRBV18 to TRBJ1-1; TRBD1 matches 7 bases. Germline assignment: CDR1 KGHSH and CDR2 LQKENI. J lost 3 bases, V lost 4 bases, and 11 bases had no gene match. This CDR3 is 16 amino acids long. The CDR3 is CASSLPRDSLYTEAFF. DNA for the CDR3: TGTGCCAGCTCACTACCCCGGGACAGCCTCTACACTGAAGCTTTCTTT.

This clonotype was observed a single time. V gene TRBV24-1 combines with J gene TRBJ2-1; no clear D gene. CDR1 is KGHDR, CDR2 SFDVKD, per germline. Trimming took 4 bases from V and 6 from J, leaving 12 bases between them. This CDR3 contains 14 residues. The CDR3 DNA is TGTGCCACCAGTGACCCGACCCTTCTCAATGAGCAGTTCTTC. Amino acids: CATSDPTLLNEQFF.

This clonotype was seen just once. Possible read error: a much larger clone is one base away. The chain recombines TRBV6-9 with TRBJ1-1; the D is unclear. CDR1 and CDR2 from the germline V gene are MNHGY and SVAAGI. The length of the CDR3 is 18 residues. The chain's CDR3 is CACSSDSNTGSLNTEAFF. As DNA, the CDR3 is TGTGCCTGCAGTTCGGATTCGAATACCGGAAGCCTGAACACTGAAGCTTTCTTT.

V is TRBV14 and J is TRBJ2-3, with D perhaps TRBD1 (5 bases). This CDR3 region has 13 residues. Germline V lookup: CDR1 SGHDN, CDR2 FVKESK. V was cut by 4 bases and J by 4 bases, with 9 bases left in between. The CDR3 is CASSLQGSDTQYF. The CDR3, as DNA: TGTGCCAGCAGCCTCCAGGGCTCAGATACGCAGTATTTT.

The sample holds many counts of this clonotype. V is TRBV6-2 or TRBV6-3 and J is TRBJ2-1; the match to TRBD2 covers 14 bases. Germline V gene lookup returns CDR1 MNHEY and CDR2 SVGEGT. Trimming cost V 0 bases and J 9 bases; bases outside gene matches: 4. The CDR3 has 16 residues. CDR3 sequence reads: CASSYSGTSGGSEQFF. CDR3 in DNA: TGTGCCAGCAGTTACTCGGGGACTAGCGGGGGTAGTGAGCAGTTCTTC.

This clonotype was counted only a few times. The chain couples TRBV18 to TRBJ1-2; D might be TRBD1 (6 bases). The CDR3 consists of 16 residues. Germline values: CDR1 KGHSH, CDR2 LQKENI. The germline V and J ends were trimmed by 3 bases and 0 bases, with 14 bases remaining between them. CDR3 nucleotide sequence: TGTGCCAGCTCACCCCCCCAGGGGCAAGCTAACTATGGCTACACCTTC. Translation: CASSPPQGQANYGYTF.

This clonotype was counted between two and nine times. CDR3 nucleotide sequence: TGTGCCAGCAGTTCCCTTGGTTCGGGATTGGTGGATGAGCAGTTCTTC. Residues: CASSSLGSGLVDEQFF. The genes are TRBV14 and TRBJ2-1; possible D gene TRBD2, 5 bases. CDR1 is SGHDN and CDR2 is FVKESK in the germline V gene. The CDR3 is made up of 16 amino acids. V gave up 6 bases and J gave up 8 bases, with 23 bases separating them. Full variable domain (outside the CDR3, taken from reference TRBV14 and TRBJ2-1): EAGVTQFPSHSVIEKGQTVTLRCDPISGHDNLYWYRRVMGKEIKFLLHFVKESKQDESGMPNNRFLAERTGGTYSTLKVQPAELEDSGVYFCASSSLGSGLVDEQFFGPGTRLTVL.

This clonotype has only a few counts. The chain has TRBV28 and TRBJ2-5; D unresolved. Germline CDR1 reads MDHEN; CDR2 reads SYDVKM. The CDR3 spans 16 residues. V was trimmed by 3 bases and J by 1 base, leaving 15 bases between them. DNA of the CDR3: TGTGCCAGCAGTTTTGAGTTGATCACGGCCCAAGAGACCCAGTACTTC. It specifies CASSFELITAQETQYF.

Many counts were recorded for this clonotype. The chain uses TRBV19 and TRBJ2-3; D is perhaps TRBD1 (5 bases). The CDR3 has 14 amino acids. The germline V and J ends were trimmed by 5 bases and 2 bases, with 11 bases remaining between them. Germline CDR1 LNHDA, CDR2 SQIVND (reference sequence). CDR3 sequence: CASSWGTTTDTQYF. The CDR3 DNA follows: TGTGCCAGTAGTTGGGGCACTACCACAGATACGCAGTATTTT.

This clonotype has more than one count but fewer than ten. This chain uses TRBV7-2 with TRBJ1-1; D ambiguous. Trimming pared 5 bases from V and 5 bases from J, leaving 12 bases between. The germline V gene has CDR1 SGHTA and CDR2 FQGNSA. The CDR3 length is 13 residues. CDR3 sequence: CASSPGFWTEAFF. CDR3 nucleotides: TGTGCCAGCAGCCCCGGGTTCTGGACTGAAGCTTTCTTT.

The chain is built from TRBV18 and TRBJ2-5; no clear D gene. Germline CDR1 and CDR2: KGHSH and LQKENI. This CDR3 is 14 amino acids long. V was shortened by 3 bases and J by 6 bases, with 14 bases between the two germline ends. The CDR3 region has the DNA TGTGCCAGCTCACCCACTGATGTGGGTAAGACCCAGTACTTC. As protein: CASSPTDVGKTQYF.

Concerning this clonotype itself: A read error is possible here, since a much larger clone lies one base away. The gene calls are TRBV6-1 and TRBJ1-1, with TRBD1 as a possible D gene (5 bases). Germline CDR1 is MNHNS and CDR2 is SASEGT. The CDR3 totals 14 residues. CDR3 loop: CSSSERVRDAEAFF. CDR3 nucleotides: TGTTCCAGCAGTGAAAGAGTCAGGGACGCTGAAGCTTTCTTT.

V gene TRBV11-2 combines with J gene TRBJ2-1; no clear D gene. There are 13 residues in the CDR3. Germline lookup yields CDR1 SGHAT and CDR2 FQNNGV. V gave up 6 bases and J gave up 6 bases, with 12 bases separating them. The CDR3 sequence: CASRTGLTNEQFF. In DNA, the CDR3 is TGTGCCAGCAGAACCGGGTTGACCAATGAGCAGTTCTTC. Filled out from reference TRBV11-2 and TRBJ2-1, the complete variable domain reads EAGVAQSPRYKIIEKRQSVAFWCNPISGHATLYWYQQILGQGPKLLIQFQNNGVVDDSQLPKDRFSAERLKGVDSTLKIQPAKLEDSAVYLCASRTGLTNEQFFGPGTRLTVL.

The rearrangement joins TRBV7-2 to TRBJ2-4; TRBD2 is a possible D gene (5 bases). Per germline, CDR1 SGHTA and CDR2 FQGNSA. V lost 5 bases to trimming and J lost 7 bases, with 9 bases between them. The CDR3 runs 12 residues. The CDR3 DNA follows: TGTGCCAGCAGCCGCCCGGGGAACATTCAGTACTTC. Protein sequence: CASSRPGNIQYF.